This passage covers 13 T cell receptor beta chains from one sample sequenced in a study of blood T cell repertoires in COVID-19. The protocol was immunoSEQ multiplex PCR, while the TCRdb copy is restricted to in-frame clones and leaves out a portion. This table holds approximately 260,000 clones, roughly 80% found once. The source material was peripheral blood. All receptors derive from a woman aged 80 or older with active or convalescent COVID-19.

The rearrangement links TRBV14 to TRBJ1-1, with D hard to call. V was trimmed by 0 bases and J by 8 bases, leaving 7 bases between them. Germline values: CDR1 SGHDN, CDR2 FVKESK. The CDR3 is made up of 12 amino acids. CDR3 DNA sequence: TGTGCCAGCAGCCAAGAGGGAGGGGAAGCTTTCTTT. Encoded protein: CASSQEGGEAFF.

This clone was counted only a few times. This chain links TRBV28 with TRBJ2-2; 7 bases line up with TRBD1. Trimming cost V 6 bases and J 1 base; bases outside gene matches: 8. The CDR3 spans 16 residues. Germline assignment: CDR1 MDHEN and CDR2 SYDVKM. The CDR3 region has the DNA TGTGCCAGCAGGAGATCTGGACAGGAGAACACCGGGGAGCTGTTTTTT. Protein product: CASRRSGQENTGELFF. Filled out from reference TRBV28 and TRBJ2-2, the complete variable domain reads DVKVTQSSRYLVKRTGEKVFLECVQDMDHENMFWYRQDPGLGLRLIYFSYDVKMKEKGDIPEGYSVSREKKERFSLILESASTNQTSMYLCASRRSGQENTGELFFGEGSRLTVL.

The chain joins TRBV9 to TRBJ2-3; 12 bases are a match to TRBD2. J lost 1 base, V lost 4 bases, and 4 bases had no gene match. Germline CDR1 SGDLS, CDR2 YYNGEE. This CDR3 has 16 residues. The chain's CDR3 is CASSSWTSGGTDTQYF. CDR3 bases: TGTGCCAGCAGCTCTTGGACTAGCGGGGGCACAGATACGCAGTATTTT.

The chain carries TRBV2 and TRBJ2-7; D might be TRBD1 (6 bases). Germline CDR1 is SNHLY and CDR2 is FYNNEI. The CDR3 consists of 14 residues. V was pared by 2 bases and J by 2 bases, with 10 bases between. The CDR3 region is CASSEQGSTYEQYF. For the CDR3, the DNA is TGTGCCAGCAGTGAACAGGGGTCTACCTACGAGCAGTACTTC.

This chain uses TRBV24-1 with TRBJ2-5; no definite D call. The germline V gene has CDR1 KGHDR and CDR2 SFDVKD. Trimming stripped 7 bases from V and 5 bases from J, with 25 bases between. The length of the CDR3 is 17 residues. CDR3 coding DNA: TGTGCCACCAGATCAGTTACCGGGTCCCCGAATCGGGAGACCCAGTACTTC. Amino acids: CATRSVTGSPNRETQYF.

V usage is TRBV20-1 and J usage is TRBJ2-3, with D possibly being TRBD2 (5 bases). CDR1 DFQATT and CDR2 SNEGSKA come from the germline V gene (reference sequence). The CDR3 contains 13 residues. Trimming stripped 3 bases from V and 4 bases from J, with 11 bases between. The CDR3 nucleotides read TGCAGTGCTAGTTCGGGGTTCGCAGATACGCAGTATTTT. Its translation: CSASSGFADTQYF.

This chain links TRBV11-2 with TRBJ2-1; 11 bases align to TRBD2. V lost 5 bases to trimming and J lost 8 bases; unmatched junction nucleotides: 11. Germline CDR1 is SGHAT and CDR2 is FQNNGV. The CDR3 length is 16 residues. The CDR3 reads CASSHLRLAGRHEQFF. CDR3 DNA sequence: TGTGCCAGCAGCCATCTTCGACTAGCGGGAAGACATGAGCAGTTCTTC.

The chain carries TRBV5-1 and TRBJ2-1, with 7 bases lining up with TRBD1. Per the germline V gene, CDR1 is SGHRS and CDR2 is YFSETQ. The V and J ends lost 0 bases and 5 bases, in that order; junction bases with no gene match: 5. The CDR3 runs to 15 residues. The CDR3 bases are TGCGCCAGCAGCTTGGAAAGGGGGCCCAACAATGAGCAGTTCTTC. Encoded protein: CASSLERGPNNEQFF. Full variable domain (outside the CDR3, taken from reference TRBV5-1 and TRBJ2-1): KAGVTQTPRYLIKTRGQQVTLSCSPISGHRSVSWYQQTPGQGLQFLFEYFSETQRNKGNFPGRFSGRQFSNSRSEMNVSTLELGDSALYLCASSLERGPNNEQFFGPGTRLTVL.

The V and J genes are TRBV19 and TRBJ1-4; perhaps TRBD1 as D (5 bases). The germline V gene encodes CDR1 LNHDA and CDR2 SQIVND (reference sequence). Trimming left V 3 bases short and J 4 bases short, with 12 bases between. This CDR3 is 15 amino acids long. The CDR3 coding sequence is TGTGCCAGTAGTATGGATACGGGGGTTAATGAAAAACTGTTTTTT. This sequence encodes CASSMDTGVNEKLFF.

The V and J genes are TRBV6-2 or TRBV6-3 and TRBJ1-5; TRBD1 matches 7 bases. This CDR3 is built from 15 residues. The junction had 5 bases not matched to a gene; V was cut back by 5 bases and J by 1 base. Germline-derived CDR1 and CDR2 are MNHEY and SVGEGT. The CDR3, as DNA: TGTGCCAGCAGTCCACAGGGGATGAGCAATCAGCCCCAGCATTTT. Its translation: CASSPQGMSNQPQHF.

Ten or more counts support this clone. The chain couples TRBV24-1 to TRBJ2-5, with 14 positions matching TRBD2. The J segment lost 4 bases and the V segment lost 2 bases, leaving 5 bases of the junction unmatched. The CDR3 covers 17 residues. Per germline, CDR1 KGHDR and CDR2 SFDVKD. The CDR3 reads CATSDWGTSGSPETQYF. The DNA for the CDR3 is TGTGCCACCAGTGATTGGGGGACTAGCGGGAGCCCAGAGACCCAGTACTTC.

The V gene is TRBV5-1, the J gene TRBJ1-2; 7 bases are a match to TRBD1. There are 13 residues in the CDR3. Losses at the gene ends were 1 base for V and 6 bases for J; bases not matched to a gene: 3. Germline lookup yields CDR1 SGHRS and CDR2 YFSETQ. The CDR3 DNA reads TGCGCCAGCAGCTTGCCCGGGACAGATGGCTACACCTTC. This sequence encodes CASSLPGTDGYTF.

The chain recombines TRBV20-1 with TRBJ2-5, with D unclear. CDR1 and CDR2 from the germline V gene are DFQATT and SNEGSKA (reference sequence). CDR3 length equals 11 residues. V shed 2 bases and J shed 5 bases, with 6 bases lying between them. The CDR3 DNA reads TGCAGTGCTAGATTTCGGGAGACCCAGTACTTC. Amino acids: CSARFRETQYF.